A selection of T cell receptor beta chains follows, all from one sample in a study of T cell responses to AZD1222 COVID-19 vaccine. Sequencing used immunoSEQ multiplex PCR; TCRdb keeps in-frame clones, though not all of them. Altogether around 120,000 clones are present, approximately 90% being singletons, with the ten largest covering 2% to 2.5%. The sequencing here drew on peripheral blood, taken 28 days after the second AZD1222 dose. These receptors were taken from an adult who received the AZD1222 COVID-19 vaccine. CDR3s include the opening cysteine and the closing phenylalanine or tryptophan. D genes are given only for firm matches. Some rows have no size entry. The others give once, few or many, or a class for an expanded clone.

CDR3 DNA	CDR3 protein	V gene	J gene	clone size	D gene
TGCGCCAGCAGCCAAGACGGACGGAGGAACACTGAAGCTTTCTTT	CASSQDGRRNTEAFF	TRBV4-1	TRBJ1-1	.	.
TGTGCCAGCAGCCGTACCGGGACAGGGGATCAGCCCCAGCATTTT	CASSRTGTGDQPQHF	TRBV11-2	TRBJ1-5	.	TRBD1
TGTGCCAGCAGCCAAGACAACTACGAGCAGTACTTC	CASSQDNYEQYF	TRBV3-1/TRBV3-2	TRBJ2-7	.	.
TGTGCCAGCTCAAGGACTAGCGGGAGAGATACGCAGTATTTT	CASSRTSGRDTQYF	TRBV27	TRBJ2-3	.	TRBD2
TGCGCCAGCAAAGAGACCCAGTACTTC	CASKETQYF	TRBV23-1	TRBJ2-5	.	.
TGTGCCAGCAGTATTCCGACAGGGAATCTCTACGAGCAGTACTTC	CASSIPTGNLYEQYF	TRBV28	TRBJ2-7	.	TRBD1
TGTGCCAGCAGTTGGAAAGGGAAGCAGTTCTTC	CASSWKGKQFF	TRBV28	TRBJ2-1	.	.
TGTGCCAGCAGTTTGGTGGCGGACTATGGCTACACCTTC	CASSLVADYGYTF	TRBV12-3/TRBV12-4	TRBJ1-2	once	.
TGCGCCAGCAGCCAATACGCGGGAGCGCGAGAGACCCAGTACTTC	CASSQYAGARETQYF	TRBV4-1	TRBJ2-5	.	TRBD2
TGTGCCAGCAGCTTAGGAGGGGACAATCAGCCCCAGCATTTT	CASSLGGDNQPQHF	TRBV7-9	TRBJ1-5	.	.
TGCAGCGTTTTCGGACTAGCCTACGGGGAGACCCAGTACTTC	CSVFGLAYGETQYF	TRBV29-1	TRBJ2-5	.	TRBD2
TGTGCCAGCTCCTGGGACAGGGGGTTAGGGTCGAGCAATCAGCCCCAGCATTTT	CASSWDRGLGSSNQPQHF	TRBV18	TRBJ1-5	.	TRBD1
TGTGCCATCAGTGAGGTGAACAATGAGCAGTTCTTC	CAISEVNNEQFF	TRBV10-3	TRBJ2-1	.	.
TGTGCCAGCAGTCCCCAGGGGGGCGAGCAGTTCTTC	CASSPQGGEQFF	TRBV28	TRBJ2-1	.	.
TGTGCCAGCAGCTTCCGGCTAGCGGGAAGCACAGATACGCAGTATTTT	CASSFRLAGSTDTQYF	TRBV13	TRBJ2-3	.	TRBD2
TGTGCCAGCAGCTCACCGGGACTAGCGATTTACGAGCAGTACTTC	CASSSPGLAIYEQYF	TRBV14	TRBJ2-7	.	TRBD2
TGTGCCTGGAGTGTACGGAACAGGGTACCCGGGGAGCTGTTTTTT	CAWSVRNRVPGELFF	TRBV30	TRBJ2-2	.	.
TGCGCCAGCAGCTTGGCCGACATCTCTAATGAAAAACTGTTTTTT	CASSLADISNEKLFF	TRBV5-1	TRBJ1-4	.	.
TGTGCCATCAGTGCGGGGGAGACAGGGGCCCTCCTCAAGCAGTACTTC	CAISAGETGALLKQYF	TRBV10-3	TRBJ2-7	.	TRBD1
TGTGCCAGCTCACCCCCCGGTGCCGGGAGGGCCGAGGAGGAGCAGTACTTC	CASSPPGAGRAEEEQYF	TRBV18	TRBJ2-7	.	TRBD2
TGTGCCAGCAGCTTAAGAGCAGATACGCAGTATTTT	CASSLRADTQYF	TRBV13	TRBJ2-3	few	.
TGTGCCAGCAGATCGGACTACGAGCAGTACTTC	CASRSDYEQYF	TRBV28	TRBJ2-7	.	.
TGTGCCAGCAGCGTCCGGGACAGGGAGGGGATAAGGTACAATGAGCAGTTCTTC	CASSVRDREGIRYNEQFF	TRBV9	TRBJ2-1	.	TRBD1
TGTGCCATCAGTGAAAATCAGGGCTACACCTTC	CAISENQGYTF	TRBV10-3	TRBJ1-2	.	.
TGTGCCAGCAGTTACGGTAGGGTCACTGAAGCTTTCTTT	CASSYGRVTEAFF	TRBV6-6	TRBJ1-1	.	.
TGTGCCAGCAGCTCCACTGGCTTATTATTGAGCTCCTACGAGCAGTACTTC	CASSSTGLLLSSYEQYF	TRBV7-2	TRBJ2-7	.	.
TGCGCCAGCAGCAGGTCGAGGACAGAGGACACTGAAGCTTTCTTT	CASSRSRTEDTEAFF	TRBV5-1	TRBJ1-1	.	.
TGTGCCAGCAGCTTAGATGGGACAGGCTACGAGCAGTACTTC	CASSLDGTGYEQYF	TRBV7-9	TRBJ2-7	.	TRBD1
TGTGCCAGCAGTTTACGGGTGGGGCGGGGGCTTAATCAGCCCCAGCATTTT	CASSLRVGRGLNQPQHF	TRBV28	TRBJ1-5	once	.
TGTGCCACCGATGATTGGGCGGGAGGGCTAAGCACAGATACGCAGTATTTT	CATDDWAGGLSTDTQYF	TRBV25-1	TRBJ2-3	.	TRBD2
TGTGCCAGCAGCTTGTCCGTGGGACTAGCGGGAAACTCCTACGAGCAGTACTTC	CASSLSVGLAGNSYEQYF	TRBV11-2	TRBJ2-7	once	TRBD2
TGTGCCAGTTCGAAGTTCAGGGGGAACACTGAAGCTTTCTTT	CASSKFRGNTEAFF	TRBV6-5	TRBJ1-1	once	.
TGTGCCATCAGTGAACAACCTCGGAATTCACCCCTCCACTTT	CAISEQPRNSPLHF	TRBV10-3	TRBJ1-6	.	.
TGTGCCAGCAGCTTAGTAGCCGGAACAGATACGCAGTATTTT	CASSLVAGTDTQYF	TRBV7-2	TRBJ2-3	.	.
TGTGCCAGCAGCTTATCGGAATTCTCTAATGAAAAACTGTTTTTT	CASSLSEFSNEKLFF	TRBV7-9	TRBJ1-4	.	.
TGTGCCAGCAGCTTCCGGGAGGACACTGAAGCTTTCTTT	CASSFREDTEAFF	TRBV7-3	TRBJ1-1	.	.
TGTGCCAGCAGCTTAGGGGCAGGGCCTCAAGAGACCCAGTACTTC	CASSLGAGPQETQYF	TRBV11-2	TRBJ2-5	.	.
TGCGCCAGCAGCTTGAACGTCGTACACGGGAACACTGAAGCTTTCTTT	CASSLNVVHGNTEAFF	TRBV5-1	TRBJ1-1	once	.
TGCGCCAGCAGCTCTGGACAGGGGGCGAGGATCACTGAAGCTTTCTTT	CASSSGQGARITEAFF	TRBV5-1	TRBJ1-1	.	TRBD1
TGTGCCATCAGTGCCGGGGGTAATGGCTACACCTTC	CAISAGGNGYTF	TRBV10-3	TRBJ1-2	.	.
TGTGCCAGCAGCTTGGCTCTGAGCTCTGGGGCCAACGTCCTGACTTTC	CASSLALSSGANVLTF	TRBV5-4	TRBJ2-6	.	.
TGTGCCAGCAGCTTATGGGGGCCTAATGAAAAACTGTTTTTT	CASSLWGPNEKLFF	TRBV7-9	TRBJ1-4	.	.
TGTGCCAGTAGTCCTCCTAAGGGGGTAAGGGCCCAGTACTTC	CASSPPKGVRAQYF	TRBV19	TRBJ2-5	.	.
TGTGCCAGCAGTATTGACGTGCCGGGCAGCTATGGCTACACCTTC	CASSIDVPGSYGYTF	TRBV28	TRBJ1-2	.	.
TGTGCCAGCAGGCAGGGGTTTACCTATAATTCACCCCTCCACTTT	CASRQGFTYNSPLHF	TRBV28	TRBJ1-6	once	.
TGTGCCAGCAGTTTAGAATCTCCCGGGGAGCTGTTTTTT	CASSLESPGELFF	TRBV27	TRBJ2-2	.	.
TGTGCCAGCACCCCGTCCGGTTTCTATAATTCACCCCTCCACTTT	CASTPSGFYNSPLHF	TRBV25-1	TRBJ1-6	few	.
TGTGCCATCAGGGGGCTAGCGGAGGAGCAGTTCTTC	CAIRGLAEEQFF	TRBV10-3	TRBJ2-1	.	TRBD2
TGTGCCAGCAGCTCCAGGGTTGGGGATAATTCACCCCTCCACTTT	CASSSRVGDNSPLHF	TRBV11-2	TRBJ1-6	.	.
TGTGCCAGCAGTGAAGACAGGGGGCAGCCCCAGCATTTT	CASSEDRGQPQHF	TRBV6-1	TRBJ1-5	.	TRBD1
TGTGCCAGCTCACCAACGGCAGGGGTTAGTGATGAGCAGTTCTTC	CASSPTAGVSDEQFF	TRBV18	TRBJ2-1	.	.
TGTGCCAGCAGTCCGACATTAAGCTCCTACGAGCAGTACTTC	CASSPTLSSYEQYF	TRBV6-5	TRBJ2-7	.	.
TGTGCCAGCAGCTCCCAGTTGAACACTGAAGCTTTCTTT	CASSSQLNTEAFF	TRBV11-2	TRBJ1-1	.	.
TGTGCCATCAGGGCAGGCACTCCTGGCTACACCTTC	CAIRAGTPGYTF	TRBV10-3	TRBJ1-2	.	.
TGTGCCAGCAGTTACTTGGGGGACGGCTCTGGAAACACCATATATTTT	CASSYLGDGSGNTIYF	TRBV6-5	TRBJ1-3	.	.
TGTGCCAGCAGCCCAAAGGAGACCCAGTACTTC	CASSPKETQYF	TRBV7-9	TRBJ2-5	.	.
TGTGCCAGCAGTACTCTCCCGGACAGGGTCCACGAGCAGTACTTC	CASSTLPDRVHEQYF	TRBV28	TRBJ2-7	.	TRBD1
TGTGCCAGCACCACTTGGCGGACAACTAATGAAAAACTGTTTTTT	CASTTWRTTNEKLFF	TRBV28	TRBJ1-4	.	.